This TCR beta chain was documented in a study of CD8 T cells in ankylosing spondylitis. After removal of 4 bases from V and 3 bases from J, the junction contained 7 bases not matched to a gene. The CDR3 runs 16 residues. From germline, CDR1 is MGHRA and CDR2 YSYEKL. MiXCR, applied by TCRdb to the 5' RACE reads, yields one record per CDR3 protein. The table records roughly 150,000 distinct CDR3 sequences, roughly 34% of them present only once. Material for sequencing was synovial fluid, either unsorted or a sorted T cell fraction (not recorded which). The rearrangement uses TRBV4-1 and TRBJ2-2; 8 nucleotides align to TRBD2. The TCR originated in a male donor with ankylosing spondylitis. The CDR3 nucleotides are TGCGCCAGCAGCCCTGTTAAGACTAGCGACACCGGGGAGCTGTTTTTT. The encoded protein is CASSPVKTSDTGELFF.